Described below is a single T cell receptor beta chain sequence and its context. This clone was observed once. Its antigen remains unidentified. No per-base quality is available; no much larger clone lies one base away. This sample is drawn from a study of T cell responses to AZD1222 COVID-19 vaccine (dated by TCRdb to the early 2020s). Context from the whole study: A total of under 250 trial participants underwent TCR sequencing, of whom roughly 210 had received two doses of AZD1222 and approximately 26 had received two doses of the MenACWY control vaccine. Enrollment into the trials was organized by age into subgroups of 18-55, 56-69 and 70-plus years, and those subgroups contained roughly 150, 30 and 60 TCR-sequenced participants, respectively.

What the study reported, not specific to this receptor: Conclusions about previously exposed vaccinees were limited because only a handful of AZD1222 recipients were SARS-CoV-2 seropositive at baseline. Because no samples from the day 14 peak response were available, repertoires could be characterized only after the peak T cell response. The 56-69-year group was small, and its depth increase did not reach significance, likely because of low power. Spike-specific TCR breadth and depth rose significantly after two AZD1222 doses compared with day 0 and with MenACWY recipients. Nearly half of unique spike-specific TCRs reportedly recognized epitopes outside regions mutated in the B.1.351 and B.1.1.7 variants. The vaccine-associated CD4 TCRs covered the entire spike protein, and the dominant responses fell in regions 160-218 and 743-854. Participants were mostly white British and included more females than males, and it was suggested by the authors that clonal diversity may have been underestimated.

CDR1 and CDR2 are read off the germline V gene as WSHSY and SAAADI. The CDR3 spans 13 residues, from the cysteine through the phenylalanine. Solely the CDR3 DNA is kept, with 39 bases framed from the first base. Clipping removes 2 bases from V and 7 bases from J, with 2 as the unmatched junction base count. The sample's time point, from its label and the paper: about 28 days (+/-7) after the second vaccine dose. Because spike-specific TCR depth and breadth did not differ between the two schedules, AZD1222 recipients who got a second dose at roughly 4 weeks were pooled with those who got a second dose at roughly 12 weeks. Samples from vaccinated people were obtained from the UK trials COV001 and COV002, which included a single-blind randomized controlled phase 2/3 trial of AZD1222 (ChAdOx1 nCoV-19) in healthy adults. For TCRbeta chain sequencing, PBMC samples were collected from trial participants at day 0 and at day 28 after the second dose.

The CDR3 regions of human TCRbeta chains were subjected to immunosequencing. From the authors' description of their analysis: TCRs in the repertoires were matched against a reference library of SARS-CoV-2-specific TCRs that had been generated with the MIRA antigen-specificity platform. Breadth was defined as the fraction of unique TCRs that were SARS-CoV-2-associated. Depth was defined as the fraction of total T cells that were SARS-CoV-2-associated. Using the MIRA data, every spike-specific TCR was mapped to the spike region that the TCR reacted to and assigned to either a CD4 or a CD8 class. Log10-transformed breadth and depth values were compared by one-way ANOVA with Sidak's multiple comparisons tests. This immuneACCESS table, as held by TCRdb, lists in-frame sequences with V and J called but not all clones. Of the missing ones, under half trace to an unresolved V gene in checked studies; the others have no known cause. Clonal size and the V and J genes are those of that table, whereas D and trimming came from the DNA. The sample has around 150,000 clones on record, 80% to 95% of them singletons. Together, the top ten hold under 4.5% of the sample.

This TCR was recovered from an adult who received the AZD1222 COVID-19 vaccine. The sequences come from peripheral blood, collected 28 days after the second AZD1222 dose. This sequence uses TRBV10-2 and TRBJ1-3, and 7 junction bases match TRBD1. In nucleotide form, the sequence is TGCGCCAGCAGTGAGGCAGGGGGGAACACCATATATTTT. Translated, this is CASSEAGGNTIYF.